The T cell receptor (beta chain) under discussion was sequenced for a study of T cells in Graves' hyperthyroidism and ophthalmopathy. Notes on the study in general: Using 13 V-J features, a model discriminated ophthalmopathy from stable hyperthyroidism. Ophthalmopathy got predicted by the model a median approximately 6 months before its onset.

J gave up 5 bases and V 2 bases, and 2 bases lay outside the gene matches. Germline V gene lookup returns CDR1 KGHDR and CDR2 SFDVKD. This CDR3 contains 15 residues. In this sample, this clonotype turned up many times. Its antigen remains unknown. The CDR3 regions of TCR beta were amplified from RNA transcripts. The HTBI set primed first-round TCR CDR3 RT-PCR. Via MiXCR, TCRdb re-called the multiplex PCR reads, giving one row per CDR3 protein. The top ten hold approximately 10% of the sample, which has about 380,000 distinct CDR3 sequences, approximately 13% seen once. These patients, aged 18 to 65, had recently diagnosed hyperthyroidism lasting under 2 months.

The sequence came from a woman in her sixties or seventies with Graves' hyperthyroidism. V is TRBV24-1 and J is TRBJ2-1; TRBD2 agrees at 10 bases. Sequenced: blood. The CDR3 here is CATSDYGLADNEQFF. In DNA form, the CDR3 reads TGTGCCACCAGTGATTACGGACTAGCGGACAATGAGCAGTTCTTC.